The rows below give T cell receptor beta chains drawn from one sample of a study of shared clonotypes between healthy human individuals. Sequenced by immunoSEQ multiplex PCR; TCRdb stores in-frame clones only, minus some. The repertoire includes around 2,000,000 clones, approximately 94% of them detected once, and about 1.1% sits in the top ten. The sequenced sample was naive CD8+ T cells sorted from blood. These receptors all come from a man between 18 and 29 years old in good health. CDR3s include the opening cysteine and the closing phenylalanine or tryptophan. Each record gives: CDR3 length, V gene, CDR3 protein.

>17|TRBV10-3
CAITVDGTGGDYYGYTF
>14|TRBV13
CASSSTDTTYEQYF
>14|TRBV5-6
CASSFYPNDEKLFF
>12|TRBV10-3
CAAQGGQYEQYF
>16|TRBV5-6
CASSLVDRGLSYEQYF
>12|TRBV25-1
CASSESVQGWYF
>15|TRBV4-3
CASSQDYTGSYEQYF
>14|TRBV19
CASRSLGAGTEAFF
>14|TRBV7-2
CASSPSGPLETQYF
>15|TRBV11-2
CASSLAAGGSDTQYF
>17|TRBV6-4
CASSDSMFTGSPGELFF
>15|TRBV13
CASSPSGNSNSPLHF
>15|TRBV4-3
CASSQDRTLGNTIYF
>14|TRBV7-6
CASSLAGQGVTIYF
>16|TRBV5-4
CASSWGLAGGKETQYF
>11|TRBV10-2
CASIAGVEQYF
>15|TRBV30
CAWSVLVGSGNEQFF
>13|TRBV29-1
CSVWTGQIETQYF
>13|TRBV5-6
CASSPRPTGEAFF
>13|TRBV29-1
CGDRQDSNQPQHF
>16|TRBV2
CASSESHSGSPYEQYF
>15|TRBV28
CASSPTGRLNEKLFF
>13|TRBV13
CASSLRGTDTQYF
>16|TRBV16
CASSQGTSGNTGELFF
>15|TRBV7-8
CASSLGGAQAYEQYF
>14|TRBV2
CASSEGRHNEKLFF
>13|TRBV5-1
CASSLPGDYGYTF
>14|TRBV6-5
CASSYDQNAYEQYF
>15|TRBV6-5
CASRGTGEVDSPLHF
>15|TRBV10-3
CAISEVAGLHNEQFF
>15|TRBV6-5
CASSLDGASNYGYTF
>15|TRBV5-4
CASRDRDEYRGEQYF
>14|TRBV7-9
CASSAPGNTYEQYF
>17|TRBV9
CASSVEGWTEAYNEQFF
>15|TRBV7-9
CASSLRDRINTEAFF
>14|TRBV7-8
CASRPRGSSYIQYF
>14|TRBV11-2
CASSFRRVIDEQFF
>18|TRBV5-1
CASSFKAAGVQGADTQYF
>14|TRBV9
CASSVEATTMGQFF
>15|TRBV11-1
CASSPSGTGGSEQYF
>13|TRBV21-1
CASSDRGGTEAFF
>14|TRBV5-4
CASTRGGGSNEQFF
>13|TRBV27
CASSFSGAYEQYF
>12|TRBV28
CASNLENYEQYF
>14|TRBV7-9
CASSHPTRPDEQYF
>11|TRBV10-2
CATLGGDEQFF
>16|TRBV4-1
CASSSIRVTYEEKLFF
>14|TRBV4-1
CASSARDGSYEQYF
>16|TRBV11-2
CASSLTGHSLTYEQYF
>15|TRBV9
CASSVAGGEGYEQYF
>15|TRBV6-5
CASSYEDRPSYEQYF